This is a list of T cell receptor beta chains from one sample in a study of blood T cell repertoires in COVID-19. TCRdb keeps only in-frame clones here, not all; method: immunoSEQ multiplex PCR. The sample has roughly 150,000 clones; over 90% are singletons. Sequencing was performed on peripheral blood. These receptors were collected from a woman in her fifties or sixties with COVID-19, enrolled during active disease. Both conserved end residues are part of each CDR3. The D gene is left open where the match is weak.

d_call cdr3_length j_call v_call cdr3_nt cdr3_aa
TRBD1 15 TRBJ1-6 TRBV19 TGTGCCAGTACAAACGGACAGGGTAGGAGCTCACCCCTCCACTTT CASTNGQGRSSPLHF
- 15 TRBJ2-4 TRBV5-4 TGTGCCAGCAGCCCCAGACGGGACACGAAAAACATTCAGTACTTC CASSPRRDTKNIQYF
- 16 TRBJ1-6 TRBV25-1 TGTGCCAGCAGTGGGAACCAGGGGTACTATAATTCACCCCTCCACTTT CASSGNQGYYNSPLHF
- 14 TRBJ1-1 TRBV3-1/TRBV3-2 TGTGCCAGCAGCCAAGGCGGGATGAACACTGAAGCTTTCTTT CASSQGGMNTEAFF
TRBD2 13 TRBJ2-5 TRBV27 TGTGCCAGCAGAAAGACTAGCAGAGAGACCCAGTACTTC CASRKTSRETQYF
- 13 TRBJ1-5 TRBV7-8 TGTGCCAGCAGCCCGGGGGGTCGGCAGCCCCAGCATTTT CASSPGGRQPQHF
- 15 TRBJ2-3 TRBV5-1 TGCGCCAGCAGCTTGGACTCCCCCACCTCAGATACGCAGTATTTT CASSLDSPTSDTQYF
TRBD1 15 TRBJ1-5 TRBV15 TGTGCCACCAGCAGAGATGTAGGGGGCGGTCAGCCCCAGCATTTT CATSRDVGGGQPQHF
TRBD1 13 TRBJ1-2 TRBV7-9 TGTGCCAGCACACGACAGGGTAGCTATGGCTACACCTTC CASTRQGSYGYTF
- 15 TRBJ1-2 TRBV4-2 TGTGCCAGCAGCCAAGATTTCAGGGATAACTATGGCTACACCTTC CASSQDFRDNYGYTF
TRBD1 14 TRBJ1-2 TRBV5-1 TGCGCCAGCAGCTACTGGACAGGGGAATATGGCTACACCTTC CASSYWTGEYGYTF
- 18 TRBJ1-1 TRBV4-3 TGCGCCAGCAGCCAAGCATATACGACAAGGGGCGGTTTTGCTGAAGCTTTCTTT CASSQAYTTRGGFAEAFF